This is a list of T cell receptor beta chains from one sample in a study of control samples from healthy donors and cancer patients. TCRdb's copy holds only in-frame clones and misses some; the assay was immunoSEQ multiplex PCR. Here the sample spans 45,000 to 70,000 clones, around 93% being singletons. Sequencing was carried out using PBMCs. These receptors all stem from a man younger than 40 with colorectal cancer. Each CDR3 is given with its conserved first and last residue. D genes are given only for firm matches. Only part of the rows carry a size: once, few, many, or a class if the clone is expanded.

j_call,clone_size,v_call,d_call,cdr3_nt,cdr3_aa
TRBJ1-2,NA,TRBV19,TRBD1,TGTGCCAGTAGTGCCGACAGGGGGCCGTTGAATGGCTACACCTTC,CASSADRGPLNGYTF
TRBJ1-1,few,TRBV5-1,NA,TGCGCCAGCAGCTTAGGGCAGCCCCACACTGAAGCTTTCTTT,CASSLGQPHTEAFF
TRBJ1-6,NA,TRBV7-2,NA,TGTGCCAGCAGCCGGACAGCCGCCAGCTCCTATAATTCACCCCTCCACTTT,CASSRTAASSYNSPLHF
TRBJ2-7,NA,TRBV30,NA,TGTGCCTGGAGTAGTAAATACGAGCAGTACTTC,CAWSSKYEQYF
TRBJ1-2,NA,TRBV6-4,NA,TGTGCCAGCAGCCCCGAGGGCCGGGCCCTATATGGCTACACCTTC,CASSPEGRALYGYTF
TRBJ1-1,NA,TRBV5-1,NA,TGCGCCAGCAGAAAAGAAGGACAGAACACTGAAGCTTTCTTT,CASRKEGQNTEAFF
TRBJ2-7,NA,TRBV7-2,NA,TGTGCCAGCAGCTTAGCGAGGAACTACGAGCAGTACTTC,CASSLARNYEQYF
TRBJ2-1,NA,TRBV5-4,NA,TGTGCCAGCAGCTTGGACGGCTCCTCCTACAATGAGCAGTTCTTC,CASSLDGSSYNEQFF
TRBJ1-2,NA,TRBV30,NA,TGTGCCTGGAGTTTCCAAAACTATGGCTACACCTTC,CAWSFQNYGYTF
TRBJ1-5,NA,TRBV6-5,NA,TGTGCCAGCACGGACGGACCTAATCAGCCCCAGCATTTT,CASTDGPNQPQHF
TRBJ1-1,NA,TRBV29-1,NA,TGCAGCGTTGATCCGGGACGGACGTGGACGACTGAAGCTTTCTTT,CSVDPGRTWTTEAFF
TRBJ2-1,NA,TRBV5-4,NA,TGTGCCAGCAGCTTGGTAAATCTTGCAGGGCCGGTTCAGGAGCAGTTCTTC,CASSLVNLAGPVQEQFF
TRBJ2-2,NA,TRBV18,TRBD2,TGTGCCAGCTCCACCGGGGGGACGAACACCGGGGAGCTGTTTTTT,CASSTGGTNTGELFF
TRBJ2-7,once,TRBV4-2,NA,TGTGCCAGCAGCCAAGGGATTACCTACGAGCAGTACTTC,CASSQGITYEQYF
TRBJ2-3,NA,TRBV27,NA,TGTGCCAGCGCTGAGTCGGCGGGTATCACAGATACGCAGTATTTT,CASAESAGITDTQYF
TRBJ2-2,NA,TRBV5-1,NA,TGCGCCAGCAGCTCGACACCGAACACCGGGGAGCTGTTTTTT,CASSSTPNTGELFF
TRBJ2-2,NA,TRBV19,NA,TGTGCCAGTAGTCCCAGGGTAGCCACCGGGGAGCTGTTTTTT,CASSPRVATGELFF
TRBJ2-3,NA,TRBV5-1,NA,TGCGCCAGCAGCTTGCAGGGTGGGGGACACGACACAGATACGCAGTATTTT,CASSLQGGGHDTDTQYF
TRBJ1-1,NA,TRBV21-1,NA,TGTGCCAGCAGCAATTGGACAGGGGGCTTGAACACTGAAGCTTTCTTT,CASSNWTGGLNTEAFF
TRBJ1-2,NA,TRBV3-1/TRBV3-2,NA,TGTGCCAGCAGCCCGACCCGAACAGTAAACTATGGCTACACCTTC,CASSPTRTVNYGYTF